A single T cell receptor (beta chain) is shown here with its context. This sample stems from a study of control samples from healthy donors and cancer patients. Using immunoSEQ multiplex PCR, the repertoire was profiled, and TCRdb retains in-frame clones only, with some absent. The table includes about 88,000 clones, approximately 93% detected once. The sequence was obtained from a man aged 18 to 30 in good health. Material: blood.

The CDR3 DNA reads TGTGCCAGTAGCAGGGGACTACACCAAGAGACCCAGTACTTC. It encodes CASSRGLHQETQYF. The rearrangement links TRBV19 to TRBJ2-5; perhaps TRBD2 as D (7 bases). CDR1 is LNHDA and CDR2 is SQIVND in the germline V gene (reference sequence). Trimming cost V 6 bases and J 0 bases, with 11 bases left between them. The CDR3 covers 14 residues.